Given below is one T cell receptor beta chain in context. Its antigen is unknown. The sample originates from a study of T-cell reconstitution after alpha-beta-depleted transplantation in children. Study conclusions and caveats: Surviving recipient T cells and intrathymic progenitors accounted for some patients' high TCRbeta diversity at day 60. As was reported, about two months after transplant, alpha-beta T cells came from several hundred expanded graft clones. Fresh T-cell production supplied most of the T-cell counts and diversity seen one year after transplant.

Unique molecular identifiers were used to barcode this TCRbeta library. TCRdb itself ran the PCR reads through MiXCR, one entry per CDR3 protein. The table has about 200,000 distinct CDR3 sequences, around 5.9% seen once. The length of the CDR3 is 19 residues. Trimming removed 4 bases at V and 4 bases at J, with 26 bases between. The germline V gene has CDR1 LNHDA and CDR2 SQIVND (reference sequence). V gene TRBV19 combines with J gene TRBJ2-1, with D perhaps matching TRBD2 (5 bases). The sequence was collected from a girl in the first two years of life with combined immunodeficiency, due to receive a stem cell transplant. The sequenced sample was PBMCs, obtained before TCRalphabeta/CD19-depleted stem cell transplant. Written as DNA, the CDR3 is TGTGCCAGTAGTAGCGTTAGGGCCTCAAACGGGGTCCGGTACAATGAGCAGTTCTTC. It translates to CASSSVRASNGVRYNEQFF.